This T cell receptor beta chain was documented in a study of OX40 agonist ivuxolimab in advanced cancers. Study background: Cancers in dose escalation were hepatocellular, melanoma, renal cell and head and neck.

Points from the study as a whole: Clonal expansion was seen in CD4+ and CD8+ blood T cells by week 6 at 0.1 to 3.0 mg/kg.

On this clone: Its antigen is not known. At the DNA level, this CDR3 is encoded by other sequences in the same sample as well.

Repertoires were generated with immunoSEQ multiplex PCR, while TCRdb's copy carries only in-frame clones and drops some. The sample gives roughly 50,000 clones, roughly 80% of which show up once; roughly 4% is in the top ten. Autoimmune disease history or systemic immunosuppression barred patients. Trimming stripped 3 bases from V and 2 bases from J, with 8 bases between. From germline, CDR1 is KGHSH and CDR2 LQKENI. The CDR3 has 14 amino acids. The receptor comes from an adult with an advanced solid tumor such as melanoma, head and neck, liver or kidney cancer. Sample: CD4+ or CD8+ T cells sorted from blood, taken in a trial of the OX40 agonist ivuxolimab. The chain links TRBV18 to TRBJ1-5; D remains ambiguous. In DNA form, the CDR3 reads TGTGCCAGCTCACCCTCGGGCGGCAATCAGCCCCAGCATTTT. Residues: CASSPSGGNQPQHF.